These T cell receptor beta chains were read from a single sample in a study of CD8+ T cells in alopecia areata. Some clones are missing from TCRdb's copy, which holds only in-frame ones; the method was immunoSEQ multiplex PCR. The repertoire holds 60,000 to 65,000 clones, with 44% as singletons. The specimen was NKG2D-low CD8+ T cells sorted from blood. The receptors come from a human donor with alopecia areata. Each CDR3 is given with its conserved first and last residue. Each record gives: J gene, V gene, CDR3 length, clone size, D gene, CDR3 protein, CDR3 DNA. The D gene is left open where the match is weak. Where a row states a size, it is once, few, many or the class of an expanded clone; other rows omit it.

>TRBJ2-5|TRBV2|13|.|TRBD2
CASPAGVQETQYF
TGTGCCAGCCCCGCGGGGGTCCAAGAGACCCAGTACTTC
>TRBJ1-1|TRBV29-1|8|.|.
CSVGAAFF
TGCAGCGTTGGGGCAGCTTTCTTT
>TRBJ1-1|TRBV7-9|13|.|.
CASSLNGGTEAFF
TGTGCCAGCAGCTTAAATGGGGGCACTGAAGCTTTCTTT
>TRBJ2-3|TRBV6-5|15|.|TRBD2
CASSYAGTSRDTQYF
TGTGCCAGCAGTTACGCAGGGACTAGCCGGGATACGCAGTATTTT
>TRBJ2-1|TRBV29-1|16|few|.
CSVKGASGVTYNEQFF
TGCAGCGTCAAGGGGGCTAGCGGAGTTACCTACAATGAGCAGTTCTTC
>TRBJ1-1|TRBV29-1|14|.|.
CSVEEAGANTEAFF
TGCAGCGTTGAAGAAGCAGGGGCAAACACTGAAGCTTTCTTT
>TRBJ2-7|TRBV19|17|few|.
CASSIGPLDNLIYEQYF
TGTGCCAGTAGTATTGGTCCCCTGGATAACCTCATCTACGAGCAGTACTTC
>TRBJ1-2|TRBV7-9|16|.|TRBD1
CASSFPGQGASYGYTF
TGTGCCAGCAGCTTCCCGGGACAGGGGGCCTCCTATGGCTACACCTTC
>TRBJ2-3|TRBV29-1|14|few|.
CSVVGAGFTDTQYF
TGCAGCGTTGTAGGGGCAGGGTTCACAGATACGCAGTATTTT
>TRBJ2-5|TRBV13|15|.|TRBD2
CASSSGLAVQETQYF
TGTGCCAGCAGCTCCGGACTAGCGGTGCAAGAGACCCAGTACTTC
>TRBJ2-5|TRBV5-4|13|.|.
CASSWTNQETQYF
TGTGCCAGCAGCTGGACAAACCAAGAGACCCAGTACTTC
>TRBJ2-1|TRBV29-1|12|.|TRBD2
CSGGLAGNEQFF
TGCAGCGGTGGACTAGCGGGCAATGAGCAGTTCTTC
>TRBJ2-7|TRBV29-1|11|few|.
CSVSRGYEQYF
TGCAGCGTCTCTAGGGGCTACGAGCAGTACTTC
>TRBJ2-7|TRBV11-2|15|few|.
CAKPPRRQITYEQYF
TGTGCGAAACCCCCTCGTCGGCAAATCACCTACGAGCAGTACTTC
>TRBJ1-2|TRBV19|14|.|.
CASSIGPANYGYTF
TGTGCCAGTAGTATAGGGCCAGCTAACTATGGCTACACCTTC
>TRBJ2-1|TRBV7-9|14|.|.
CASSHLPGDNEQFF
TGTGCCAGCAGCCACCTACCCGGCGACAATGAGCAGTTCTTC
>TRBJ2-1|TRBV5-1|14|few|.
CASSLLTTYNEQFF
TGCGCCAGCAGCCTACTGACCACCTACAATGAGCAGTTCTTC